This record covers a single T cell receptor beta chain. This sample stems from a study of control samples from healthy donors and cancer patients. Measured with immunoSEQ multiplex PCR; TCRdb has only the in-frame clones, and not every one. The repertoire holds about 170,000 clones, with about 93% as singletons. The CDR3 consists of 15 residues. Germline V gives CDR1 LGHNA, CDR2 YNFKEQ. The V gene lost 0 bases and the J gene lost 4 bases, with 12 bases spanning the gap. The source material was blood. The gene calls are TRBV4-2 and TRBJ1-2; D is undetermined. This sequence was found in a woman aged 55-70 years in good health. This CDR3 is CASSQDSRETYGYTF. The CDR3 nucleotides are TGTGCCAGCAGCCAAGATAGTCGGGAGACCTATGGCTACACCTTC.